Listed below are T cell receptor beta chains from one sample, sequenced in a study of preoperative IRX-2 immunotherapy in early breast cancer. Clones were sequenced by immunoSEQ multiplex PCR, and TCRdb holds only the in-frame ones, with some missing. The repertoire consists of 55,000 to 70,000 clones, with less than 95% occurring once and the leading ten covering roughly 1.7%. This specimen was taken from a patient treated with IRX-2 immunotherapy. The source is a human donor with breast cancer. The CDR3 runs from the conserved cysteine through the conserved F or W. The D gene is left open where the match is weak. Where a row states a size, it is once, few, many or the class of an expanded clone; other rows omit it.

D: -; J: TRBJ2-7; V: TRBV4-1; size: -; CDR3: CASSHRLPRARTYEQYF; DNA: TGCGCCAGCAGCCACCGCCTACCCAGGGCGCGCACCTACGAGCAGTACTTC
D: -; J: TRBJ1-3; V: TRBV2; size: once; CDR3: CASSPQAGISGNTIYF; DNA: TGTGCCAGCAGTCCACAAGCAGGGATCTCTGGAAACACCATATATTTT
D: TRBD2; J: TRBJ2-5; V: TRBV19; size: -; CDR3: CASSSLGAGGVETQYF; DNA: TGTGCCAGTAGTTCCCTGGGAGCGGGAGGGGTGGAGACCCAGTACTTC
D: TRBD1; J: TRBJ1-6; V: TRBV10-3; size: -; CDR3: CAISRDRNSPLHF; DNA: TGTGCCATAAGCCGGGACAGGAATTCACCCCTCCACTTT
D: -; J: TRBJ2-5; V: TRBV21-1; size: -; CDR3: CASSTTRGREETQYF; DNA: TGTGCCAGCAGCACTACCCGGGGACGGGAAGAGACCCAGTACTTC
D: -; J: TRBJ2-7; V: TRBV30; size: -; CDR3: CAWSGQAHDEQYF; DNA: TGTGCCTGGAGTGGCCAGGCCCACGACGAGCAGTACTTC
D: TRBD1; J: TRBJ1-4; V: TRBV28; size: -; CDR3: CASTLHRQGGEKLFF; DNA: TGTGCCAGCACTTTACATAGACAGGGGGGGGAAAAACTGTTTTTT
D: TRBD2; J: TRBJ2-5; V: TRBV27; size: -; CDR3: CASSLLAASPPETQYF; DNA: TGTGCCAGCAGTTTACTAGCGGCCTCCCCCCCGGAGACCCAGTACTTC
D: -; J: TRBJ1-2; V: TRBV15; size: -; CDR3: CATSRDKSQGYGYTF; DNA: TGTGCCACCAGCAGAGATAAGTCACAGGGCTATGGCTACACCTTC
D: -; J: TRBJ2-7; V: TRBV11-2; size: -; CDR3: CASSSINSYEQYF; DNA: TGTGCCAGCAGCTCCATAAACTCCTACGAGCAGTACTTC
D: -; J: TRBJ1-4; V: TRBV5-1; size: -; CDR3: CASSVSTGREKLFF; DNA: TGCGCCAGCAGCGTGTCCACCGGGCGGGAAAAACTGTTTTTT
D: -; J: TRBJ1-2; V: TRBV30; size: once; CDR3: CAYSPRVFGYGYTF; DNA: TGTGCCTACTCTCCCAGGGTCTTTGGCTATGGCTACACCTTC
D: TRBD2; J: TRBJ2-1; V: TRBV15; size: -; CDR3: CATSRGGPYNEQFF; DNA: TGTGCCACCAGTCGGGGGGGGCCCTACAATGAGCAGTTCTTC
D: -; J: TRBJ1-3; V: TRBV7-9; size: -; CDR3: CAGGRQSSGNTIYF; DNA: TGTGCCGGGGGGAGACAGAGCTCTGGAAACACCATATATTTT
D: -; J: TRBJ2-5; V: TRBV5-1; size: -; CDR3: CASSLDRETQYF; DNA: TGCGCCAGCAGCTTGGATAGGGAGACCCAGTACTTC
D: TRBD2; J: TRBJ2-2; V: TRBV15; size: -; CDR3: CAPNPGLAGLIGELFF; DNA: TGTGCCCCTAATCCAGGACTAGCGGGGTTAATCGGGGAGCTGTTTTTT
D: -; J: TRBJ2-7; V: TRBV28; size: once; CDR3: CASSLYDGSYEQYF; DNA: TGTGCCAGCAGTTTGTACGACGGATCCTACGAGCAGTACTTC
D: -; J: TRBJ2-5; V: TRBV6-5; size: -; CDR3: CASSPIQETQYF; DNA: TGTGCCAGCAGCCCTATCCAAGAGACCCAGTACTTC
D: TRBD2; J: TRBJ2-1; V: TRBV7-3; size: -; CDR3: CASSSRVAGVNEQFF; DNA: TGTGCCAGCAGCTCGAGGGTAGCGGGGGTGAATGAGCAGTTCTTC